This record concerns one T cell receptor (beta chain) sequence. The repertoire was sequenced with immunoSEQ multiplex PCR; TCRdb's copy has only in-frame clones and lacks some. The data show around 7,000 clones, around 85% seen once. This sample was taken from a study of blood T cell repertoires in COVID-19. Germline CDR1 reads MRHNA; CDR2 reads SNTAGT. The CDR3 runs 15 residues. J lost 2 bases, V lost 4 bases, and 3 bases had no gene match. The clonotype originates from a human donor in a cohort sampled during active COVID-19. Sequencing was performed on peripheral blood. The chain has TRBV6-4 and TRBJ2-5, with 11 bases lining up with TRBD2. CDR3 nucleotides: TGTGCCAGCAGTGCAGTAGCGGGGGGGCAAGAGACCCAGTACTTC. Protein: CASSAVAGGQETQYF.